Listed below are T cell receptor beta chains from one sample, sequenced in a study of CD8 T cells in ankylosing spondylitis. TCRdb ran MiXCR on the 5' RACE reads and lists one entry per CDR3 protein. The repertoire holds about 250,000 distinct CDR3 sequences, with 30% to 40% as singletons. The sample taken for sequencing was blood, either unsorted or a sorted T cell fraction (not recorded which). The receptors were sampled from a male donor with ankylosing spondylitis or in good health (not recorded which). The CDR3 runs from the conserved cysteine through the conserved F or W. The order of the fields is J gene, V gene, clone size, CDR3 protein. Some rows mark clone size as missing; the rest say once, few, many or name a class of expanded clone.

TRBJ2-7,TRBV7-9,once,CASSLAILAGDPYEQYF
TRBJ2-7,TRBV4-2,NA,CASRAGGSNEQYF
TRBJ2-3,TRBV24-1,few,CATSDPSQDTDTQYF
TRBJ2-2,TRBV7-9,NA,CASSATGSGELFF
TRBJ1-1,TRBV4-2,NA,CASSQVGRDTEAFF
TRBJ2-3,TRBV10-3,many,CAISPSTDTQYF
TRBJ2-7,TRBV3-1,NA,CASSQDEPDPYEQYF
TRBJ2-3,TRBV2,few,CASSTESTDTQYF
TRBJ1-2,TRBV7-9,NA,CASARDALTYGYTF
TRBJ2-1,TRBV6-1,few,CASRPFGGGLNEQFF
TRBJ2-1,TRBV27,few,CASSPSGGASLYNEQFF
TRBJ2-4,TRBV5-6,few,CASSLRGIAKNIQYF
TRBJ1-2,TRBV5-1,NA,CASSLVGGSGYGYTF
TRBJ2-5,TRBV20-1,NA,CSAGGDLQETQYF
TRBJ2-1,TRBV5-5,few,CASSLTERNEQFF
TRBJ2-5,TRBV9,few,CASSVTGTSQETQYF
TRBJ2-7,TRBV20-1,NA,CSAREFAGATYEQYF
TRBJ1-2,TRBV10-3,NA,CATSIGGRGPGYTF
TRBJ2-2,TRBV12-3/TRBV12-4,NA,CASSSGQGPNTGELFF
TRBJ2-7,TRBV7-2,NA,CASSLSWGYYEQYF
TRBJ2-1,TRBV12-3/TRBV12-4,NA,CASRWGGSSYNEQFF
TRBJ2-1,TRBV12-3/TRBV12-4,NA,CASSLQRFLYNEQFF
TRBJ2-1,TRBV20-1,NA,CSAPDGGGRNEQFF
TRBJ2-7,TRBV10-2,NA,CASTDRVNSYEQYF
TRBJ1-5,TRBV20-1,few,CSARSGAQPQHF
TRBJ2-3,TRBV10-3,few,CAIRPGLGSTDTQYF
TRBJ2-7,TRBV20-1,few,CSAIQGQGDREQYF
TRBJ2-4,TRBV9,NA,CASSPGTGQNIQYF
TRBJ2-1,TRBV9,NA,CASSPGGGWGNEQFF
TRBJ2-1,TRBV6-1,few,CASSPPGTGVFDKQFF
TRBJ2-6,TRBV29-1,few,CSVVLSGANVLTF
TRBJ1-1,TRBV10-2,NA,CASRTGSTEAFF
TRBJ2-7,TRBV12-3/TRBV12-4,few,CASREAGTGTEQYF
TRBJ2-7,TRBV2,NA,CASLDSSSYEQYF
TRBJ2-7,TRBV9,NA,CASSPGSISYEQYF
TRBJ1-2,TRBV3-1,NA,CASSLWPATHGYTF